This is a list of T cell receptor beta chains from one sample in a study of a mutant IDH1 vaccine in newly diagnosed glioma. Only in-frame clones appear in the TCRdb table, and some are missing; sequencing was by immunoSEQ multiplex PCR. The sample yields some 130,000 clones, roughly 77% seen once. Their specific antigens are unknown. The sample consisted of PBMCs, taken from a glioma patient whose treatment included an IDH1 peptide vaccine. These receptors were taken from a middle-aged man with glioma. Each CDR3 is given with its conserved first and last residue. A D gene is named only where the DNA matches it firmly. Clone size is given for some rows only: seen once, a few or many times, or a class if the clone is expanded.

abundance	v_gene	j_gene	d_gene	CDR3nt	CDR3aa
-	TRBV11-2	TRBJ2-3	TRBD1	TGTGCCAGCAGCTTAGAGTGGACAGGGGAAGATACGCAGTATTTT	CASSLEWTGEDTQYF
once	TRBV27	TRBJ2-1	TRBD2	TGTGCCAGCAGTTTAAACGGGAGGGCTGCTTGGAATGAGCAGTTCTTC	CASSLNGRAAWNEQFF
-	TRBV7-2	TRBJ1-3	-	TGTGCCAGCAGCTTACTCTCGGAGGGGTTCCTAGCCGAAGGAAACACCATATATTTT	CASSLLSEGFLAEGNTIYF
-	TRBV4-1	TRBJ1-2	-	TGCGCCAGCAGCCAAGATCCAGCGGACTATGGCTACACCTTC	CASSQDPADYGYTF
-	TRBV7-2	TRBJ2-3	-	TGTGCCAGCAGCGAAATTAGACACTACAGCACAGATACGCAGTATTTT	CASSEIRHYSTDTQYF
-	TRBV11-2	TRBJ1-4	-	TGTGCCAGCAGCACACGGGGTGATCCGACCGAAAAACTGTTTTTT	CASSTRGDPTEKLFF
few	TRBV7-2	TRBJ2-5	-	TGTGCCAGCAGCCGCCCGGGGGCGAAAGAGACCCAGTACTTC	CASSRPGAKETQYF
-	TRBV4-2	TRBJ1-4	-	TGTGCCAGCAGCCCGGGACCGGGGGAGGCTAATGAAAAACTGTTTTTT	CASSPGPGEANEKLFF
-	TRBV11-2	TRBJ2-7	-	TGTGCCAGCAGCCGAGCGACGGGGGGCGCGGCGCTCTACGAGCAGTACTTC	CASSRATGGAALYEQYF
-	TRBV6-5	TRBJ1-1	-	TGTGCCAGCAGTTCGGCTCGGGGAGATAGGGACACTGAAGCTTTCTTT	CASSSARGDRDTEAFF
-	TRBV28	TRBJ1-5	-	TGTGCCAGCAGCTTAACAGTTTCTAGCAATCAGCCCCAGCATTTT	CASSLTVSSNQPQHF
few	TRBV10-3	TRBJ2-5	-	TGTGCCATCAGGAAGACTGGGGCCCAAGAGACCCAGTACTTC	CAIRKTGAQETQYF
-	TRBV10-1	TRBJ1-6	-	TGCGCCAGCACTCGGGGCGGCCACAATAATTCACCCCTCCACTTT	CASTRGGHNNSPLHF
-	TRBV27	TRBJ1-6	-	TGTGCCAGCAGAGGGGACCTTAGGAATTCACCCCTCCACTTT	CASRGDLRNSPLHF
-	TRBV11-2	TRBJ2-7	TRBD2	TGTGCCAGCAGCCCCTTGACTAGCGGCGCCTACGAGCAGTACTTC	CASSPLTSGAYEQYF
-	TRBV6-5	TRBJ2-7	-	TGTGCCAGCAGTCCTCCCGCGGGATTTACCTACGAGCAGTACTTC	CASSPPAGFTYEQYF
once	TRBV30	TRBJ2-1	TRBD2	TGTGCCTGGATAAGTAGTTTGCTAGCGGGATCCTACAATGAGCAGTTCTTC	CAWISSLLAGSYNEQFF
-	TRBV7-3	TRBJ1-1	-	TGTGCCAGCAGCTCCGCCTGGAACACTGAAGCTTTCTTT	CASSSAWNTEAFF
-	TRBV5-6	TRBJ1-5	TRBD1	TGTGCCAGCAGCTCCGGGACAGGGGTACGCAATCAGCCCCAGCATTTT	CASSSGTGVRNQPQHF
few	TRBV4-3	TRBJ1-1	-	TGCGCCAGCAGCCGAGGAAGAAACACTGAAGCTTTCTTT	CASSRGRNTEAFF
-	TRBV28	TRBJ2-7	-	TGTGCCAGCAGTCCACCGGGATACGAGCAGTACTTC	CASSPPGYEQYF
-	TRBV4-1	TRBJ2-7	-	TGCGCCAGCAGCCAAGCGGTAGGTGGATCCTACGAGCAGTACTTC	CASSQAVGGSYEQYF
-	TRBV5-5	TRBJ1-2	-	TGTGCCAGCAGCTTGGTCGTCATTAGGGGCTACACCTTC	CASSLVVIRGYTF
-	TRBV7-9	TRBJ2-3	-	TGTGCCAGCAGCCCCGTGGGCATCAGCACAGATACGCAGTATTTT	CASSPVGISTDTQYF
-	TRBV28	TRBJ1-1	-	TGTGCCAGCAGTGGCCGTCGAGGGACTGAAGCTTTCTTT	CASSGRRGTEAFF
-	TRBV2	TRBJ2-7	-	TGTGCCAGCACCCACAGACTAGTGGGGACGGGGGAGCAGTACTTC	CASTHRLVGTGEQYF
-	TRBV7-8	TRBJ2-3	-	TGTGCCAGCAGCTTGCGGCTACTTGTCACAGATACGCAGTATTTT	CASSLRLLVTDTQYF
few	TRBV4-3	TRBJ1-6	-	TGCGCCAGCAGCCATGGGAGGGAGTATTCACCCCTCCACTTT	CASSHGREYSPLHF
-	TRBV6-5	TRBJ1-5	-	TGTGCCAGCAGAGTTTCTTCCGGGGGAAATCAGCCCCAGCATTTT	CASRVSSGGNQPQHF
-	TRBV5-4	TRBJ2-5	TRBD2	TGTGCCAGCAGCCTTGGGACTAGCGGGGGACAAGAGACCCAGTACTTC	CASSLGTSGGQETQYF
few	TRBV10-3	TRBJ1-5	TRBD1	TGTGCCATCAGTGAGACCGGACAGGGTGGCAATCAGCCCCAGCATTTT	CAISETGQGGNQPQHF
-	TRBV4-3	TRBJ2-5	-	TGCGCCAGCAGCCAATTATTGGGAACAGGGATGGAGACCCAGTACTTC	CASSQLLGTGMETQYF
once	TRBV28	TRBJ1-2	-	TGTGCCAGCAGCCCAGGGACATCAGTTGGCTACACCTTC	CASSPGTSVGYTF
-	TRBV4-2	TRBJ1-3	-	TGTGCCAGCAGCCAAGGACAGACCTCTGGAAACACCATATATTTT	CASSQGQTSGNTIYF
-	TRBV7-9	TRBJ1-5	-	TGTGCCAGCAGCTTAGCGAATGGTTGGGGCAATCAGCCCCAGCATTTT	CASSLANGWGNQPQHF
few	TRBV10-2	TRBJ1-6	-	TGCGCCAGCAGGAACGACATGGCCAGGTCACCCCTCCACTTT	CASRNDMARSPLHF
-	TRBV12-5	TRBJ2-7	-	TGTGCTAGTGGTTTGGTACGCGAGCGGACCTACGAGCAGTACTTC	CASGLVRERTYEQYF
-	TRBV7-9	TRBJ2-2	-	TGTGCCAGCAGCTTCCGGGACGGAGGCCCCGGGGAGCTGTTTTTT	CASSFRDGGPGELFF
-	TRBV7-9	TRBJ1-2	TRBD1	TGTGCCAGCAGCGGGGACAGCTACTATGGCTACACCTTC	CASSGDSYYGYTF
-	TRBV5-8	TRBJ1-1	-	TGTGCCAGACAGGGACGGATGAACACTGAAGCTTTCTTT	CARQGRMNTEAFF
once	TRBV30	TRBJ2-7	TRBD2	TGTGCCTGCAGCGGGGGGGCCGTCGAGCAGTACTTC	CACSGGAVEQYF
-	TRBV27	TRBJ2-7	-	TGTGCCAGCAGTTTAACTAGCTCCTACGAGCAGTACTTC	CASSLTSSYEQYF
-	TRBV10-3	TRBJ1-2	TRBD1	TGTGCCATCAGGGCAGGGGGCGCAGAGGGCTACACCTTC	CAIRAGGAEGYTF
-	TRBV30	TRBJ2-7	-	TGTGCCTGGAGTGTAGGTTCCGGGTCCTACGAGCAGTACTTC	CAWSVGSGSYEQYF
-	TRBV19	TRBJ1-1	-	TGTGCCAGTAGTCTGCAGGGGCGTAACACTGAAGCTTTCTTT	CASSLQGRNTEAFF
-	TRBV11-2	TRBJ1-3	TRBD1	TGTGCCAGCAGCTTAGGCCCAGGGGGCTCTGGAAACACCATATATTTT	CASSLGPGGSGNTIYF
-	TRBV30	TRBJ1-5	-	TGTGCCTGGACCCCTTACAGGGTCGAGAATCAGCCCCAGCATTTT	CAWTPYRVENQPQHF
-	TRBV28	TRBJ1-1	TRBD1	TGTGCCAGCAGTTTCGGACAGGTGAACACTGAAGCTTTCTTT	CASSFGQVNTEAFF
-	TRBV19	TRBJ2-1	TRBD1	TGTGCCAGTAGTATCGTACGGGACAGGGTTCGTAATGAGCAGTTCTTC	CASSIVRDRVRNEQFF
-	TRBV29-1	TRBJ1-2	TRBD1	TGCAGCGTTCCGTGGACAGGGAATAGCGGTGGCTACACCTTC	CSVPWTGNSGGYTF
-	TRBV7-2	TRBJ2-1	-	TGTGCCAGCAGCGAGGGACTCTATGAGCAGTTCTTC	CASSEGLYEQFF